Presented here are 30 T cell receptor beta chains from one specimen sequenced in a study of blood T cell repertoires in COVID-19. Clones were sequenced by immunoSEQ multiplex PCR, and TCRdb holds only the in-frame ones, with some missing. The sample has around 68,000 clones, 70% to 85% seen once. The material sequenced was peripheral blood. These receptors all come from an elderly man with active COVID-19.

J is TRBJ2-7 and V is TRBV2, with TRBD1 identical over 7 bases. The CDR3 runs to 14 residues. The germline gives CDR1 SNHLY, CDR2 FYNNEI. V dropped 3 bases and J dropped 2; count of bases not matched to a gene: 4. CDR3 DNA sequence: TGTGCCAGCAGTGAGACAGGGCTTACCTACGAGCAGTACTTC. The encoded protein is CASSETGLTYEQYF.

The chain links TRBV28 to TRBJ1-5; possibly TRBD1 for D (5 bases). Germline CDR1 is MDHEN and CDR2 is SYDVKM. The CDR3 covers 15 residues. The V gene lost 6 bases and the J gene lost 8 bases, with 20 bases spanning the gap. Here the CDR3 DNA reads TGTGCCAGCAGAACCGGAGGGGCCGGTGGGAAGCCCCAGCATTTT. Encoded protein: CASRTGGAGGKPQHF. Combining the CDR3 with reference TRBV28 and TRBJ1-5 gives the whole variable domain DVKVTQSSRYLVKRTGEKVFLECVQDMDHENMFWYRQDPGLGLRLIYFSYDVKMKEKGDIPEGYSVSREKKERFSLILESASTNQTSMYLCASRTGGAGGKPQHFGDGTRLSIL.

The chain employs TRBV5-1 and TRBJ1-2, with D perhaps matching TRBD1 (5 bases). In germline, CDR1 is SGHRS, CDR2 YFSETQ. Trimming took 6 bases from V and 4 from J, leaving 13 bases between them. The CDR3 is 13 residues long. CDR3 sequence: CASTAQGAYGYTF. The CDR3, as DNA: TGCGCCAGCACAGCCCAGGGTGCCTATGGCTACACCTTC.

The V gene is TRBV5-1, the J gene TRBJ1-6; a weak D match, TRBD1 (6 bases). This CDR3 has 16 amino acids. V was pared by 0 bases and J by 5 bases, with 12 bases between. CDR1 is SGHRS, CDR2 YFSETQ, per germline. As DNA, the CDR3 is TGCGCCAGCAGCTTGGACCGGACAGAGAATAATTCACCCCTCCACTTT. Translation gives CASSLDRTENNSPLHF.

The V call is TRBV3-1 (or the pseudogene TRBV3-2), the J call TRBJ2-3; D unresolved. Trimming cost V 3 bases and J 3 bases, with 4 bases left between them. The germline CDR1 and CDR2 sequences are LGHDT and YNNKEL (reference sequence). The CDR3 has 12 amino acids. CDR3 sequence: CASSQLTDTQYF. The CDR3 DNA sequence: TGTGCCAGCAGCCAGTTAACAGATACGCAGTATTTT.

The CDR3 nucleotides read TGTGCCAGTAGTATGATGGGAGGTAGTGCGGGAGGGCCTCGGAATGAGCAGTTCTTC. It yields the protein CASSMMGGSAGGPRNEQFF. This chain links TRBV19 with TRBJ2-1; TRBD2 matches at 9 bases. The germline V gene encodes CDR1 LNHDA and CDR2 SQIVND (reference sequence). The J segment lost 7 bases and the V segment lost 3 bases, leaving 19 bases of the junction unmatched. The CDR3 extends over 19 amino acids.

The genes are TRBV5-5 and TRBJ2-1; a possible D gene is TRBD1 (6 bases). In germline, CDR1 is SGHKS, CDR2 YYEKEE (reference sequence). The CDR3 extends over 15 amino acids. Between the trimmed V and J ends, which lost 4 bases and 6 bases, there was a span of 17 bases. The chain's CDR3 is CASSPAGAPVNEQFF. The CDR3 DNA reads TGTGCCAGCAGCCCTGCAGGGGCGCCGGTCAATGAGCAGTTCTTC.

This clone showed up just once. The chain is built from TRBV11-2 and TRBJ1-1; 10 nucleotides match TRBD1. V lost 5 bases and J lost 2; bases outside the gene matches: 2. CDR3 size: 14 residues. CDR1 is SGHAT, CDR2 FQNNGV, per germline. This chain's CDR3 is CASSRDRGNTEAFF. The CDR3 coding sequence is TGTGCCAGCAGCCGGGACAGGGGAAACACTGAAGCTTTCTTT.

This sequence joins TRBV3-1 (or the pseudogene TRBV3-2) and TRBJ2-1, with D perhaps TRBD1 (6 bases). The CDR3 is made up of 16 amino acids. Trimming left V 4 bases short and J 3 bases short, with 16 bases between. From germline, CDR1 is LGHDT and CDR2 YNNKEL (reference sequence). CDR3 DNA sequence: TGTGCCAGCAGCCTTCCGACAGGCGACGTCTACAATGAGCAGTTCTTC. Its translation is CASSLPTGDVYNEQFF.

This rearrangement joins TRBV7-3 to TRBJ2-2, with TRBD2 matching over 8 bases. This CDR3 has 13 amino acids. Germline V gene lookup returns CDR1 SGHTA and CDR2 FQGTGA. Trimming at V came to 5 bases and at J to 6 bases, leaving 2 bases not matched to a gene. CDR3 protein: CASSGLAAGELFF. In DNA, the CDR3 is TGTGCCAGCAGCGGACTAGCTGCCGGGGAGCTGTTTTTT.

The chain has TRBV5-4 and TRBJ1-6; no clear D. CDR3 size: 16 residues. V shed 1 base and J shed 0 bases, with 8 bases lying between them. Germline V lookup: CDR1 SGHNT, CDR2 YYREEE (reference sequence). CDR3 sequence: CASSLRRSSYNSPLHF. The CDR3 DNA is TGTGCCAGCAGCTTGCGGAGGAGCTCCTATAATTCACCCCTCCACTTT.

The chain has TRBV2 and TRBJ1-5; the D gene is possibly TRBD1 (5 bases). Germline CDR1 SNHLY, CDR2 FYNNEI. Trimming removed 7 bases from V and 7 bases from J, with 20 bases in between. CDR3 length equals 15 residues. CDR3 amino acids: CASTSQGFASQPQHF. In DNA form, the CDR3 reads TGTGCCAGCACGTCGCAGGGTTTTGCTTCGCAGCCCCAGCATTTT. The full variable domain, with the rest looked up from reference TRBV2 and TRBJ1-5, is EPEVTQTPSHQVTQMGQEVILRCVPISNHLYFYWYRQILGQKVEFLVSFYNNEISEKSEIFDDQFSVERPDGSNFTLKIRSTKLEDSAMYFCASTSQGFASQPQHFGDGTRLSIL.

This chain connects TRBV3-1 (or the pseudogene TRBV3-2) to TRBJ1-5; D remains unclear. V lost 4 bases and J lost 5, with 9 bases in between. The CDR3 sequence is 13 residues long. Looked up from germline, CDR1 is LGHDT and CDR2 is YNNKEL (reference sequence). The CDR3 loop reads CASSPMGDQPQHF. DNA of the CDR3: TGTGCCAGCAGCCCGATGGGAGATCAGCCCCAGCATTTT.

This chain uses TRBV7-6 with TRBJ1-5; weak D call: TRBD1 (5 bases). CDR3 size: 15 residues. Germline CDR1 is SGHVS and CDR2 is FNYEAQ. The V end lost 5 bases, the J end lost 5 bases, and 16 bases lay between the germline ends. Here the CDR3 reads CASSQDISGDQPQHF. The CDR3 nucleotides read TGTGCCAGCAGCCAGGACATCTCGGGGGATCAGCCCCAGCATTTT.

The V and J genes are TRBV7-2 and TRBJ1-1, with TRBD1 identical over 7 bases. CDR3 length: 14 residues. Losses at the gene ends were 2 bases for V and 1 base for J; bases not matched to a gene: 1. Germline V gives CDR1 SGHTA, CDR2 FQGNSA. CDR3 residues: CASSLNRGNTEAFF. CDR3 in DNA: TGTGCCAGCAGCTTAAACAGGGGGAACACTGAAGCTTTCTTT.

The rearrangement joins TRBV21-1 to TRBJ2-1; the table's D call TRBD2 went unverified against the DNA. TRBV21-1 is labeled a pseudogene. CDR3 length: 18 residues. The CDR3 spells CASSSPVGGQGSGNEQFF. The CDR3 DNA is TGTGCCAGCAGCAGCCCGGTCGGAGGGCAGGGTTCGGGTAATGAGCAGTTCTTC.

The CDR3 here is CASSSGLAVDTQYF. In nucleotides, the CDR3 is TGTGCCAGCAGCTCGGGACTAGCTGTAGATACGCAGTATTTT. The chain uses TRBV5-8 and TRBJ2-3, with 9 bases that match TRBD2. The CDR3 is 14 amino acids. The germline CDR1 and CDR2 sequences are SGHTS and YDEGEE. With V trimmed by 3 bases and J by 5 bases, 4 bases remained unmatched. Full variable domain (missing parts from reference TRBV5-8 and TRBJ2-3): EAGVTQSPTHLIKTRGQQATLRCSPISGHTSVYWYQQALGLGLQFLLWYDEGEERNRGNFPPRFSGRQFPNYSSELNVNALELEDSALYLCASSSGLAVDTQYFGPGTRLTVL.

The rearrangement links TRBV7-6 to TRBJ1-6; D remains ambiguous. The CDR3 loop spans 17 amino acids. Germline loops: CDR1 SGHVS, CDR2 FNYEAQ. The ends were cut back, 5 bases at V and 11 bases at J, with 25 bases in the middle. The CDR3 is CASSPRTGGWGAPPLHF. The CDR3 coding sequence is TGTGCCAGCAGCCCCAGGACGGGAGGCTGGGGAGCTCCACCCCTCCACTTT.

This CDR3 reads CSGKKVAGGPETQYF. The CDR3 bases are TGCAGCGGAAAGAAGGTAGCGGGAGGCCCAGAGACCCAGTACTTC. V usage is TRBV29-1 and J usage is TRBJ2-5; 10 bases align to TRBD2. CDR3 length equals 15 residues. V dropped 7 bases and J dropped 4; count of bases not matched to a gene: 12. Germline V CDR1 and CDR2: SQVTM, ANQGSEA.

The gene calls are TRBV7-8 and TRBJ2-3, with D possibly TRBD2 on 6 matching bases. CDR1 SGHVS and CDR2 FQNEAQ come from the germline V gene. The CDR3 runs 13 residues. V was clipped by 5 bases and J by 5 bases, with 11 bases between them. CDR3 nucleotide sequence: TGTGCCAGCAGCGACACAGCGGGAGATACGCAGTATTTT. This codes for CASSDTAGDTQYF.

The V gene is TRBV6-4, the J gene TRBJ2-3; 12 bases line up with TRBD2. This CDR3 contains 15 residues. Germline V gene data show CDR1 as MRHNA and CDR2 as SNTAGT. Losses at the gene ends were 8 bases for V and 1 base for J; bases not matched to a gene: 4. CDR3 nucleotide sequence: TGTGCCAGCGGCCCTAGCGGGGGGGGCACAGATACGCAGTATTTT. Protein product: CASGPSGGGTDTQYF.

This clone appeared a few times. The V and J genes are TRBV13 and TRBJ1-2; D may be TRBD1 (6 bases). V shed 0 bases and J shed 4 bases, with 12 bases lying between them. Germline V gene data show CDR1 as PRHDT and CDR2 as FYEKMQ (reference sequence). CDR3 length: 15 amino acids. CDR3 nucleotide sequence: TGTGCCAGCAGCTTAGGCGAAGGGGGAGTCTATGGCTACACCTTC. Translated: CASSLGEGGVYGYTF.

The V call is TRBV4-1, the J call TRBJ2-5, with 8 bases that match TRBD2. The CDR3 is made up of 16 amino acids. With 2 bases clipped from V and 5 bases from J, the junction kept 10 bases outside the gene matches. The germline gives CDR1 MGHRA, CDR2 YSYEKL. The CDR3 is CASSQLPGGGAETQYF. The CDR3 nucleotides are TGCGCCAGCAGCCAATTGCCCGGGGGGGGAGCCGAGACCCAGTACTTC.

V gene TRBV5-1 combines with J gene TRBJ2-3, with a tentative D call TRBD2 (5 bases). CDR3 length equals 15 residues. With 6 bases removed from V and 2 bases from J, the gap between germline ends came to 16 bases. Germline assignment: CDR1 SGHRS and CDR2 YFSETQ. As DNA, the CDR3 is TGCGCCAGCACCCCGATAAGCGGTAACACAGATACGCAGTATTTT. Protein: CASTPISGNTDTQYF.

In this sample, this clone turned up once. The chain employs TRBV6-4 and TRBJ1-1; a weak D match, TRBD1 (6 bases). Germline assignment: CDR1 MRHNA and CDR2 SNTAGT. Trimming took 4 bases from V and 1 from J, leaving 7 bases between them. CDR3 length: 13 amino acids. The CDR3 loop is CASSVQGNTEAFF. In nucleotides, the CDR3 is TGTGCCAGCAGTGTACAGGGGAACACTGAAGCTTTCTTT.

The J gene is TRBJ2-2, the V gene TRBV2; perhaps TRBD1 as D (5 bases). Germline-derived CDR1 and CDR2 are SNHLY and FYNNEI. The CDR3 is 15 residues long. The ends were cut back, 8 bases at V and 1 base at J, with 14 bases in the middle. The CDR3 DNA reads TGTGCCAGCGCCCCCCAGGGTGTGAACACCGGGGAGCTGTTTTTT. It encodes CASAPQGVNTGELFF.

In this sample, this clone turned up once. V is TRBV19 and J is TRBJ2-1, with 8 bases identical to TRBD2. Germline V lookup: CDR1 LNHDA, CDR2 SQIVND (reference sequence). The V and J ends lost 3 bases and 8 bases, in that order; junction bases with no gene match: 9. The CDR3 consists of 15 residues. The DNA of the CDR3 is TGTGCCAGTAGTATTAAAGCGGGAGAGGTCTATGAGCAGTTCTTC. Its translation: CASSIKAGEVYEQFF.

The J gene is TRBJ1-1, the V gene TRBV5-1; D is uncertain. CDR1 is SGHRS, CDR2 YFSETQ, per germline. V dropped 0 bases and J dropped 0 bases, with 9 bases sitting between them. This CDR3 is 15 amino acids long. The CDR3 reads CASSLASRMNTEAFF. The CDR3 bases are TGCGCCAGCAGCTTGGCGTCCAGAATGAACACTGAAGCTTTCTTT.

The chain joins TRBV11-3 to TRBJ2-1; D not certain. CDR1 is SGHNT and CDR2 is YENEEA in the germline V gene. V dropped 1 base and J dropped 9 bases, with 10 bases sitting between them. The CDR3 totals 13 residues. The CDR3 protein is CASSLVSSGEQFF. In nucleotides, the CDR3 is TGTGCCAGCAGCTTAGTCAGTTCAGGTGAGCAGTTCTTC. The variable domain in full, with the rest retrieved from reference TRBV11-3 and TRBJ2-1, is EAGVVQSPRYKIIEKKQPVAFWCNPISGHNTLYWYLQNLGQGPELLIRYENEEAVDDSQLPKDRFSAERLKGVDSTLKIQPAELGDSAVYLCASSLVSSGEQFFGPGTRLTVL.

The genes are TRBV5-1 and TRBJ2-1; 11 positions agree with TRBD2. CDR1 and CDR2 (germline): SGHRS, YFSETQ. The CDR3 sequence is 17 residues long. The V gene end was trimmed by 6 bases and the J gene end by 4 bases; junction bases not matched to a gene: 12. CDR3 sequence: CASIKGLAGGQYNEQFF. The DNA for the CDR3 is TGCGCCAGCATAAAGGGGTTAGCGGGAGGGCAGTACAATGAGCAGTTCTTC.